This T cell receptor (beta chain) was retrieved from a study of blood T cell repertoires in COVID-19. Study summary: Samples came from the United States, Italy and Spain, spanning acute and convalescent COVID-19. T cells, B-cell-depleted T cells, or PBMCs supplied cDNA or gDNA.

The V gene's germline CDR1 is PRHDT and CDR2 FYEKMQ (reference sequence). V was shortened by 6 bases and J by 0 bases, with 14 bases between the two germline ends. The CDR3 totals 15 residues. How the authors handled the data: Quantification of nucleated cells was approximated via reference gene primer amplification. The protocol was immunoSEQ multiplex PCR, while the TCRdb copy is restricted to in-frame clones and leaves out a portion. The V and J calls and the clone size are those of that table, but D and trimming were determined from the DNA. There are 370,000 or so clones in the sample; about four fifths occur only once, and more than 1% lies in the top ten.

The sequencing input was peripheral blood. This clonotype was sampled from a human donor with acute or convalescent COVID-19. The donor label of this sample is uncertain. The genes are TRBV13 and TRBJ1-1; D might be TRBD1 (6 bases). CDR3 amino acids: CASRPPGGLNTEAFF. The CDR3 DNA reads TGTGCCAGCAGACCGCCGGGGGGGCTGAACACTGAAGCTTTCTTT.